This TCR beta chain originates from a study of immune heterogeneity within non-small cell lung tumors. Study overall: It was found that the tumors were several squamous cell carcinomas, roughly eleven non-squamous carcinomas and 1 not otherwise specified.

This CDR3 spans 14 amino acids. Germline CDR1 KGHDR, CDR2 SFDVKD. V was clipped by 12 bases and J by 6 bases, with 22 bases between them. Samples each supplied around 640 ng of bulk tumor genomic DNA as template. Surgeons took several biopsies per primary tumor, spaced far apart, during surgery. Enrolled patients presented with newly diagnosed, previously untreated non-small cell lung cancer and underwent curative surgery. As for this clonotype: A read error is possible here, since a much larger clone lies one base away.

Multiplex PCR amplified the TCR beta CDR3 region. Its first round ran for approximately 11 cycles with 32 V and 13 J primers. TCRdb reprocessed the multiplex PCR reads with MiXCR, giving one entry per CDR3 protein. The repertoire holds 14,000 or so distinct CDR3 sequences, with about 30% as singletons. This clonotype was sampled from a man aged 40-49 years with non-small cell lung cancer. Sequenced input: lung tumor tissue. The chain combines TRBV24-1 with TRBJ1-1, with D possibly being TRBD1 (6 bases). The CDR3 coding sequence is TGTGCCTCCCCCGGGACATGGTTTTCTGCTGAAGCTTTCTTT. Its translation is CASPGTWFSAEAFF.